This T cell receptor (beta chain) was sequenced for a study of blood T cell repertoires in COVID-19. Resolution of symptoms, clearance, or two negative PCRs was present in recovered Cohort 3 donors. Repertoires were generated with immunoSEQ multiplex PCR, while TCRdb's copy carries only in-frame clones and drops some. Here the sample spans a few hundred thousand clones, around 89% being singletons. The V gene's germline CDR1 is LNHNV and CDR2 YYDKDF (reference sequence). V gave up 1 base and J gave up 4 bases; unmatched junction bases: 10. The CDR3 is made up of 17 amino acids. This chain connects TRBV15 to TRBJ2-3, with 8 bases aligning to TRBD2. The sample was PBMCs or T cells enriched from blood (not recorded which). The sequence came from a man younger than 40 who had recovered from COVID-19. CDR3 region: CATSRAPSGSAPDTQYF. The CDR3, as DNA: TGTGCCACCAGCAGAGCTCCCAGCGGGAGTGCCCCAGATACGCAGTATTTT.